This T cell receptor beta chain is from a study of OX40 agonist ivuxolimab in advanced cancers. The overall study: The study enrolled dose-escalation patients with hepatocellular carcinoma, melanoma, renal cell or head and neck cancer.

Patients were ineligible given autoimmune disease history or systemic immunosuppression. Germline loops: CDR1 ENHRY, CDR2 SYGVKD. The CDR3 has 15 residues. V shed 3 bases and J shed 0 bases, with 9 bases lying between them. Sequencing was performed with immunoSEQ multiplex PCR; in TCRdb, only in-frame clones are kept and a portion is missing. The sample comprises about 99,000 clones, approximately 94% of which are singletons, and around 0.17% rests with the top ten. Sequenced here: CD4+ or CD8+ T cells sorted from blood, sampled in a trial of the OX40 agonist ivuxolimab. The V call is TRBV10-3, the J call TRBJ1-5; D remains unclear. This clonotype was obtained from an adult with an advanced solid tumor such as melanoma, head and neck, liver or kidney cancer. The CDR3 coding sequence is TGTGCCATCAGTGACGGACGGGATAGCAATCAGCCCCAGCATTTT. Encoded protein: CAISDGRDSNQPQHF.